Included here is one TCR beta chain sequence, with context. A junction boundary mismatches the germline segment, possibly from a read error. The source of the sample is a study of tumor and adjacent non-tumor tissue in lung cancer. No cell sorting was done before RNA was extracted from the tissue. A modified ARM-PCR protocol with three rounds of nested PCR amplified TCRbeta. TCRdb independently ran MiXCR on the multiplex PCR reads; one entry per CDR3 protein. The repertoire has approximately 76,000 distinct CDR3 sequences, roughly 70% of them found once; the top ten carry 10% to 15%. The TCR sequence derives from a woman in her sixties or seventies with non-small cell lung cancer. Sequenced sample: lung tumor tissue.

CDR3: CANSVGTGWYATNYEQCF. CDR3 coding DNA: TGTGCCAACAGTGTAGGGACAGGGTGGTACGCTACAAACTACGAGCAGTGCTTC. The rearrangement links TRBV6-5 to TRBJ2-7; 9 nucleotides agree with TRBD1. Germline V gene lookup returns CDR1 MNHEY and CDR2 SVGAGI. This CDR3 contains 18 residues.